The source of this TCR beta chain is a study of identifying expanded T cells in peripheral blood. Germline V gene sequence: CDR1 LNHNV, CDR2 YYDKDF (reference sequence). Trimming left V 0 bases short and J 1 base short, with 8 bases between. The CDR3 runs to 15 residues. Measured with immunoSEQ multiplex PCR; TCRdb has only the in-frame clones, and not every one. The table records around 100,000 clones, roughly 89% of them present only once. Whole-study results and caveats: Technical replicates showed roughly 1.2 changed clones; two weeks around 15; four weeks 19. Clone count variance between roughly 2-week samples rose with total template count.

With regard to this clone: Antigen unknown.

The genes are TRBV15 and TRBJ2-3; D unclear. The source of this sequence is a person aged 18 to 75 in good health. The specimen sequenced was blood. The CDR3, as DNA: TGTGCCACCAGCAGAGATTTTGCAGGCACAGATACGCAGTATTTT. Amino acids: CATSRDFAGTDTQYF.